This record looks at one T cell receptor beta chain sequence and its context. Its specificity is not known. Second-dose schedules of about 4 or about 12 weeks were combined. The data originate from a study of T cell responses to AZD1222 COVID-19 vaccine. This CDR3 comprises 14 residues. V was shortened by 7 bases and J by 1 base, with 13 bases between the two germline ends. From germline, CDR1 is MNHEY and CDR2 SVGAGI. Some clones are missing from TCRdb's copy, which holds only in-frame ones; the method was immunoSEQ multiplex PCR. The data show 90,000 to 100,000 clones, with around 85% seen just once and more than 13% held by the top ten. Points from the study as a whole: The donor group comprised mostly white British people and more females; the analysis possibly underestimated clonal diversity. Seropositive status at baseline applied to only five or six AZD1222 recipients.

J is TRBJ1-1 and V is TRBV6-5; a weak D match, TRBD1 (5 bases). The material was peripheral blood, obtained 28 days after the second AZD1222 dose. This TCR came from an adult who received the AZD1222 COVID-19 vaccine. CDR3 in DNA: TGTGCCAGCATTAAGACCACAGGGAACACTGAAGCTTTCTTT. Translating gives CASIKTTGNTEAFF.